This entry concerns a single TCR beta chain. The target antigen is unknown. Expressed TCRB transcripts got sequenced, as all isolated RNA was reverse transcribed. Repertoires were generated with immunoSEQ multiplex PCR, while TCRdb's copy carries only in-frame clones and drops some. The sample holds 35,000 to 45,000 clones, 50% to 75% seen once. This record comes from a study of beta chain features in type 1 diabetes. Study outcomes and limitations: Healthy donors had naive, central memory and Treg TCRB repertoires that appeared less similar than those seen among patients. Cells with high TCR expression could be over-represented when cDNA is sequenced.

Germline CDR1 reads MNHEY; CDR2 reads SMNVEV (reference sequence). The CDR3 runs 14 residues. V lost 6 bases and J lost 8, with 19 bases in between. Sequenced material: Tregs from blood. The V call is TRBV27, the J call TRBJ1-1, with D possibly being TRBD1 (5 bases). The clonotype was recovered from a woman under 40 in good health. The CDR3, as DNA: TGTGCCAGCAGCCACTGGGGGGGAACGAAAGAAGCTTTCTTT. As protein: CASSHWGGTKEAFF.